The 20 T cell receptor beta chains below all came from one sample that was sequenced in a study of post-analysis software for immune sequencing data. The antigens for these receptors are not known. Whole-study results and caveats: The study found TRBV5-6, TRBV5-1 and TRBV20-1 among a few TRBV segments more frequent in patients than controls.

Unique molecular identifiers were present in the TCR beta cDNA libraries. A single record per CDR3 protein comes from TCRdb applying MiXCR to the PCR reads. The table shows about 500,000 distinct CDR3 sequences, with approximately 46% occurring only once. Sequenced material: blood. These receptor sequences come from a girl aged 10 to 17 with multiple sclerosis.

CDR3 amino acids: CASSSRTSSTEQYF. In DNA, the CDR3 is TGCGCCAGCAGCTCCCGGACTAGCTCCACCGAGCAGTACTTC. This chain connects TRBV5-1 to TRBJ2-7, with 8 bases that match TRBD2. Germline CDR1 and CDR2: SGHRS and YFSETQ. The CDR3 length is 14 residues. J lost 6 bases, V lost 3 bases, and 8 bases had no gene match.

Worth noting for this clonotype: At one end the junction does not follow the germline gene, possibly because of a read error. The chain employs TRBV7-9 and TRBJ1-2; a weak D match, TRBD1 (6 bases). CDR1 and CDR2 (germline): SEHNR, FQNEAQ (reference sequence). The length of the CDR3 is 15 residues. The CDR3 loop reads CANSSPDSGLYGYTF. In nucleotides, the CDR3 is TGTGCCAACAGCTCACCGGACAGTGGACTCTATGGCTACACCTTC.

The J gene is TRBJ2-7, the V gene TRBV2, with D perhaps TRBD1 or TRBD2 (5 bases each). Germline CDR1 is SNHLY and CDR2 is FYNNEI. V was pared by 6 bases and J by 0 bases, with 12 bases between. The CDR3 runs to 14 residues. The CDR3 loop is CASRGTVSSYEQYF. In DNA, the CDR3 is TGTGCCAGCAGGGGGACGGTGAGCTCCTACGAGCAGTACTTC.

The rearrangement links TRBV7-2 to TRBJ2-1; D remains ambiguous. The CDR3 has 13 amino acids. Germline CDR1 is SGHTA and CDR2 is FQGNSA. V lost 4 bases and J 5 bases, leaving 9 bases between the germline ends. For the CDR3, the DNA is TGTGCCAGCAGCTCGCCAAACAACAATGAGCAGTTCTTC. Protein product: CASSSPNNNEQFF.

This chain links TRBV12-3 or TRBV12-4 with TRBJ1-2; D unresolved. The CDR3 loop spans 13 amino acids. Trimming stripped 6 bases from V and 7 bases from J, with 15 bases between. CDR3 in DNA: TGTGCCAGCAGCCCTGCGTCAGGATCTGGCTACACCTTC. Protein sequence: CASSPASGSGYTF.

The gene calls are TRBV15 and TRBJ2-7, with TRBD1 as a possible D gene (7 bases). Per the germline V gene, CDR1 is LNHNV and CDR2 is YYDKDF (reference sequence). V was trimmed by 4 bases and J by 6 bases, leaving 19 bases between them. The length of the CDR3 is 15 residues. This CDR3 is CATSTVTGRLPEQYF. The CDR3 DNA sequence: TGTGCCACCAGCACGGTGACAGGGAGGTTGCCCGAGCAGTACTTC.

Only a few counts were recorded for this clonotype. V gene TRBV6-6 combines with J gene TRBJ1-4, with TRBD1 as a possible D gene (6 bases). Trimming stripped 0 bases from V and 2 bases from J, with 13 bases between. The CDR3 extends over 17 amino acids. Germline CDR1 and CDR2: MNHNY and SVGAGI (reference sequence). The CDR3 loop reads CASSYSTGGMTNEKLFF. The CDR3 bases are TGTGCCAGCAGTTACTCGACAGGCGGGATGACTAATGAAAAACTGTTTTTT.

Written as DNA, the CDR3 is TGCAGCGTTGATAGGACACCCGAGGATGTGCCAGATACGCAGTATTTT. Protein: CSVDRTPEDVPDTQYF. The chain recombines TRBV29-1 with TRBJ2-3; weak D call: TRBD1 (5 bases). The CDR3 loop spans 16 amino acids. The V and J ends lost 3 bases and 4 bases respectively, with 20 bases between them. Germline loops: CDR1 SQVTM, CDR2 ANQGSEA.

The rearrangement links TRBV5-1 to TRBJ1-2; 11 bases are a match to TRBD1. The CDR3 sequence is 14 residues long. The J segment lost 6 bases and the V segment lost 0 bases, leaving 1 base of the junction unmatched. The germline gives CDR1 SGHRS, CDR2 YFSETQ. The CDR3 reads CASSLGDRGNGYTF. The DNA of the CDR3 is TGCGCCAGCAGCTTGGGGGACAGGGGGAATGGCTACACCTTC.

V usage is TRBV20-1 and J usage is TRBJ1-5, with D perhaps TRBD1 (6 bases). The V gene lost 6 bases and the J gene lost 5 bases, with 14 bases spanning the gap. The CDR3 spans 13 residues. Germline-derived CDR1 and CDR2 are DFQATT and SNEGSKA (reference sequence). For the CDR3, the DNA is TGCAGTGCCCAGGACAGTCGCGATCAGCCCCAGCATTTT. It translates to CSAQDSRDQPQHF.

V usage is TRBV7-3 and J usage is TRBJ2-3; D is uncertain. V lost 3 bases to trimming and J lost 4 bases, with 8 bases between them. CDR3 length: 13 residues. The germline V gene encodes CDR1 SGHTA and CDR2 FQGTGA. CDR3 region: CASSFSFADTQYF. The CDR3 nucleotides read TGTGCCAGCAGCTTTAGTTTTGCAGATACGCAGTATTTT.

The chain couples TRBV6-5 to TRBJ2-1; D gene unclear. This CDR3 comprises 18 residues. The V and J ends lost 2 bases and 7 bases respectively, with 24 bases between them. Germline V lookup: CDR1 MNHEY, CDR2 SVGAGI. The CDR3 region is CASSYTIHNSPKLNEQFF. The CDR3 DNA reads TGTGCCAGCAGTTACACTATTCACAATAGCCCTAAGTTGAATGAGCAGTTCTTC.

This clonotype was counted a few times. The V gene is TRBV11-2, the J gene TRBJ2-7; weak D call: TRBD1 (7 bases). The germline V gene encodes CDR1 SGHAT and CDR2 FQNNGV. CDR3 size: 15 residues. Trimming cost V 5 bases and J 2 bases, with 16 bases left between them. CDR3 sequence: CASSGGGTVTYEQYF. The DNA for the CDR3 is TGTGCCAGCAGCGGAGGGGGGACAGTAACCTACGAGCAGTACTTC. Variable domain in full (rest from reference TRBV11-2 and TRBJ2-7): EAGVAQSPRYKIIEKRQSVAFWCNPISGHATLYWYQQILGQGPKLLIQFQNNGVVDDSQLPKDRFSAERLKGVDSTLKIQPAKLEDSAVYLCASSGGGTVTYEQYFGPGTRLTVT.

This clonotype was seen a few times. The chain has TRBV7-3 and TRBJ2-3; D unclear. Looked up from germline, CDR1 is SGHTA and CDR2 is FQGTGA. CDR3 length: 15 residues. Trimming took off 4 bases at V and 0 bases at J, with 11 bases between the two ends. CDR3 nucleotides: TGTGCCAGCAGCTCCACTCGAAGCAGCACAGATACGCAGTATTTT. Protein product: CASSSTRSSTDTQYF.

A word on this clonotype: The conserved phenylalanine or tryptophan normally closing the CDR3 is absent here, so this likely arose from a read error. This rearrangement joins TRBV5-4 to TRBJ2-3, with no clear D. Germline assignment: CDR1 SGHNT and CDR2 YYREEE (reference sequence). This CDR3 has 15 residues. V lost 4 bases and J lost 1, with 13 bases in between. CDR3 coding DNA: TGTGCCAGCAGCGGACGGAGTGGGGGCACAGATACGCAGTATGTT. Translated: CASSGRSGGTDTQYV.

In this sample, this clonotype turned up a few times. This sequence joins TRBV29-1 and TRBJ2-7; no reliable D call. The CDR3 length is 12 residues. Trimming cost V 7 bases and J 3 bases, with 13 bases left between them. In germline, CDR1 is SQVTM, CDR2 ANQGSEA. The CDR3: CSADGPDYEQYF. Here the CDR3 DNA reads TGCAGCGCGGATGGACCGGACTACGAGCAGTACTTC.

The rearrangement joins TRBV15 to TRBJ2-7, with 8 bases identical to TRBD1. The CDR3 is 14 amino acids. Germline V gene lookup returns CDR1 LNHNV and CDR2 YYDKDF (reference sequence). The J segment lost 9 bases and the V segment lost 0 bases, leaving 7 bases of the junction unmatched. DNA for the CDR3: TGTGCCACCAGCAGAGACCGGGGACAGGCTGTGCAGTACTTC. Translating gives CATSRDRGQAVQYF.

This clonotype showed up just a few times. CDR3 nucleotide sequence: TGCGCCAGCAGAAATACAGGGAGTAACCCCAATGAGCAGTTCTTC. This encodes CASRNTGSNPNEQFF. V usage is TRBV4-1 and J usage is TRBJ2-1, with D perhaps TRBD1 (6 bases). Germline CDR1 MGHRA, CDR2 YSYEKL. V gave up 6 bases and J gave up 6 bases, with 18 bases separating them. CDR3 length: 15 residues.

The rearrangement uses TRBV28 and TRBJ1-1; D not certain. The CDR3 runs 13 residues. V dropped 7 bases and J dropped 6 bases, with 15 bases sitting between them. The V gene's germline CDR1 is MDHEN and CDR2 SYDVKM. The CDR3 sequence: CASNTYGGSEAFF. The DNA for the CDR3 is TGTGCCAGCAACACTTACGGCGGGTCTGAAGCTTTCTTT.

This clonotype has a handful of counts. This rearrangement joins TRBV9 to TRBJ1-1; 9 bases fit TRBD1. The CDR3 runs to 16 residues. Germline-derived CDR1 and CDR2 are SGDLS and YYNGEE. Trimming at V came to 2 bases and at J to 5 bases, leaving 10 bases not matched to a gene. CDR3 in DNA: TGTGCCAGCAGCGTGGGACAGGGAAGGGGTAAGACTGAAGCTTTCTTT. Translating it yields CASSVGQGRGKTEAFF.